Listed below are T cell receptor beta chains from one sample, sequenced in a study of T-cell reconstitution after alpha-beta-depleted transplantation in children. In TCRdb, the PCR reads were re-called with MiXCR into one record per CDR3 protein. The sample records approximately 400,000 distinct CDR3 sequences, about a tenth being singletons. The source material was PBMCs from the stem cell graft donor, sampled from the stem cell graft. The receptors shown here come from a human donor who donated a stem cell graft to a child with acute myeloid leukemia. CDR3s include the opening cysteine and the closing phenylalanine or tryptophan. A D gene is named only where the DNA matches it firmly. Where a row states a size, it is once, few, many or the class of an expanded clone; other rows omit it.

TRBJ1-5	few	-	14	TRBV12-5	TGTGCTAGTACCTCCGGGACCTCAAATCAGCCCCAGCATTTT	CASTSGTSNQPQHF
TRBJ1-5	-	-	13	TRBV7-9	TGTGCCAGCAGCCCGGACGTGAGGCAGCCCCAGCATTTT	CASSPDVRQPQHF
TRBJ2-2	-	-	15	TRBV3-1	TGTGCCAGCAGCCAAGGAAGGGGGAGCACCGGGGAGCTGTTTTTT	CASSQGRGSTGELFF
TRBJ2-2	few	-	17	TRBV19	TGTGCCAGTAGCACACCGACGGGGAGAACGAACACCGGGGAGCTGTTTTTT	CASSTPTGRTNTGELFF
TRBJ2-7	many	-	13	TRBV7-8	TGTGCCAGCAGCTTATCAGGTCGGGAGAAGCAGTACTTC	CASSLSGREKQYF
TRBJ1-6	many	-	15	TRBV6-5	TGTGCCAGCAGTTACGGGCACAGGGTTGGCTCACCCCTCCACTTT	CASSYGHRVGSPLHF
TRBJ2-3	few	-	14	TRBV7-2	TGTGCCAGCAGCTTAGGCCCCGGGGAAGATACGCAGTATTTT	CASSLGPGEDTQYF
TRBJ2-2	-	TRBD2	15	TRBV9	TGTGCCAGCAGCCCCGCGGGGGGGAACACCGGGGAGCTGTTTTTT	CASSPAGGNTGELFF
TRBJ2-5	few	TRBD1	14	TRBV29-1	TGCAGCGTTGAGCCGTACAGGGGGTATGAGACCCAGTACTTC	CSVEPYRGYETQYF
TRBJ2-7	-	-	14	TRBV4-3	TGCGCCAGCAGCCAAGACAGGACAGCTAGAGAGCAGTACTTC	CASSQDRTAREQYF
TRBJ2-7	few	-	12	TRBV29-1	TGCAGCGTTGAAGGTTTAGGGTACGAGCAGTACTTC	CSVEGLGYEQYF
TRBJ1-3	-	-	11	TRBV21-1	TGTGCCAGCAGCAATGGAAACACCATATATTTT	CASSNGNTIYF
TRBJ2-1	few	-	12	TRBV5-1	TGCGCCAGCAGCTTGGTTGCGGCCGAGCAGTTCTTC	CASSLVAAEQFF
TRBJ1-1	few	TRBD1	15	TRBV4-2	TGTGCCAGCAGCCCGATGGGACAGATGAACACTGAAGCTTTCTTT	CASSPMGQMNTEAFF
TRBJ2-5	-	-	12	TRBV29-1	TGCAGCGTTGAAGAGTACCAAGAGACCCAGTACTTC	CSVEEYQETQYF
TRBJ1-5	few	-	11	TRBV2	TGTGCCAGCAGTGAATCGGGGGACCAGCATTTT	CASSESGDQHF
TRBJ2-1	few	-	11	TRBV6-2/TRBV6-3	TGTGCCAGCACCAGGAGTAATGAGCAGTTCTTC	CASTRSNEQFF
TRBJ2-4	many	TRBD1	12	TRBV29-1	TGCAGCGGGGGACAGGGATTTAACATTCAGTACTTC	CSGGQGFNIQYF
TRBJ2-7	few	TRBD2	15	TRBV20-1	TGCAGTGCTAGAGATCTAGCGGGCTCTCCCTACGAGCAGTACTTC	CSARDLAGSPYEQYF
TRBJ2-1	few	-	15	TRBV5-1	TGCGCCAGCAGCTCGTCAGACGACAGTTACAATGAGCAGTTCTTC	CASSSSDDSYNEQFF
TRBJ2-5	once	-	15	TRBV18	TGTGCCAGCTCACCAAATCCCGGGGGCGCGGAGACCCAGTACTTC	CASSPNPGGAETQYF
TRBJ2-3	few	-	14	TRBV12-3/TRBV12-4	TGTGCCAGCAGTCCTACGGTAGTCACAGATACGCAGTATTTT	CASSPTVVTDTQYF
TRBJ2-7	many	TRBD1	16	TRBV18	TGTGCCAGCTCGCCTACTCCTGGACAGGGAAGGATCGAGCAGTACTTC	CASSPTPGQGRIEQYF
TRBJ2-7	-	-	14	TRBV20-1	TGCAGTGCTAAACGGGACTCGTCAACCTACGAGCAGTACTTC	CSAKRDSSTYEQYF
TRBJ1-1	-	-	12	TRBV13	TGTGCCAGCAGCTTAAGGGGAATTGAAGCTTTCTTT	CASSLRGIEAFF
TRBJ1-1	-	-	15	TRBV18	TGTGCCAGCTCACCACCGTCGGGGGCAGTGGGTGAAGCTTTCTTT	CASSPPSGAVGEAFF
TRBJ2-1	many	TRBD2	19	TRBV10-3	TGTGCCATCAGTGAGTCGGCATCTAGCGGGAGCCCTCACTACAATGAGCAGTTCTTC	CAISESASSGSPHYNEQFF
TRBJ2-3	few	TRBD2	14	TRBV15	TGTGCCACCAGCAGAGAACTAGCGGTAGATACGCAGTATTTT	CATSRELAVDTQYF
TRBJ2-5	many	-	13	TRBV29-1	TGCAGCGTTGAAGGGCAGGACCAAGAGACCCAGTACTTC	CSVEGQDQETQYF
TRBJ2-1	many	-	15	TRBV7-2	TGTGCCAGCAGCTTACTCGCTAGCTTGTACAATGAGCAGTTCTTC	CASSLLASLYNEQFF
TRBJ1-1	few	-	13	TRBV20-1	TGCAGTGCTAGTCGGAGGGTGAACACTGAAGCTTTCTTT	CSASRRVNTEAFF
TRBJ1-2	few	-	14	TRBV20-1	TGCAGTGCTAGAGTTTCAGGGAGCCGCTATGGCTACACCTTC	CSARVSGSRYGYTF
TRBJ2-2	few	-	18	TRBV24-1	TGTGCCACCAGTGGTCGGTGGTTGGCGGACCTAAACACCGGGGAGCTGTTTTTT	CATSGRWLADLNTGELFF
TRBJ2-1	many	TRBD2	17	TRBV7-2	TGTGCCAGCAGCCGGCGGAATAGCGGGGGGGCTTACAATGAGCAGTTCTTC	CASSRRNSGGAYNEQFF
TRBJ2-6	once	-	20	TRBV3-1	TGTGCCAGCAGCCAAGAAGTCGTGCGAGGGATCTTAGCTGGGGCCAACGTCCTGACTTTC	CASSQEVVRGILAGANVLTF
TRBJ2-5	-	TRBD1	13	TRBV6-2/TRBV6-3	TGTGCCAGCGCGGGACAGGGGCAAGAGACCCAGTACTTC	CASAGQGQETQYF
TRBJ2-7	many	TRBD2	16	TRBV4-1	TGCGCCAGCAGCGGACCCCAGCGGGACGGAACCTACGAGCAGTACTTC	CASSGPQRDGTYEQYF
TRBJ2-3	-	TRBD2	16	TRBV7-6	TGTGCCAGCAGCCGACGACCGGGAGGGAGCACAGATACGCAGTATTTT	CASSRRPGGSTDTQYF
TRBJ2-1	-	-	13	TRBV7-9	TGTGCCAGCAGCTACGGGGCCAACAATGAGCAGTTCTTC	CASSYGANNEQFF
TRBJ1-3	many	-	16	TRBV7-6	TGTGCCAGCAGCTTGTGGGGAGGAAGCTCTGGAAACACCATATATTTT	CASSLWGGSSGNTIYF
TRBJ2-1	many	TRBD2	16	TRBV5-1	TGCGCCAGCGACATTGGGACTAGCGGGGTGTACAATGAGCAGTTCTTC	CASDIGTSGVYNEQFF
TRBJ1-6	many	TRBD1	15	TRBV5-4	TGTGCCAGCAGCTTGGAGTCAGGGGGTAATTCACCCCTCCACTTT	CASSLESGGNSPLHF
TRBJ1-2	few	TRBD1	14	TRBV9	TGTGCCAGCAGCGTAGGGACAGGGGTGTATGGCTACACCTTC	CASSVGTGVYGYTF
TRBJ2-5	-	TRBD2	16	TRBV18	TGTGCCAGCTCCGACGGCGGCGGGAGGGCCTGGGAGACCCAGTACTTC	CASSDGGGRAWETQYF
TRBJ2-2	-	-	15	TRBV4-2	TGTGCCAGCAGCCAAGCCGAGCGGGACACCGGGGAGCTGTTTTTT	CASSQAERDTGELFF
TRBJ1-2	-	TRBD1	14	TRBV12-3/TRBV12-4	TGTGCCAGCAGCTCTACGGGACAGGCTTATGGCTACACCTTC	CASSSTGQAYGYTF
TRBJ2-1	few	-	13	TRBV29-1	TGCAGCGTTGAAACGGAGAATTACAATGAGCAGTTCTTC	CSVETENYNEQFF
TRBJ1-5	-	-	15	TRBV20-1	TGCAGTGCTAGCCGATCAAGCGATAGCAATCAGCCCCAGCATTTT	CSASRSSDSNQPQHF
TRBJ1-2	-	-	13	TRBV25-1	TGTGCCAGCAGTGGGGTCTTCGAGGATGGCTACACCTTC	CASSGVFEDGYTF
TRBJ2-1	few	TRBD1	15	TRBV20-1	TGCAGTGTTGCAAGCGCCGGGACAGGGGCGAATGAGCAGTTCTTC	CSVASAGTGANEQFF